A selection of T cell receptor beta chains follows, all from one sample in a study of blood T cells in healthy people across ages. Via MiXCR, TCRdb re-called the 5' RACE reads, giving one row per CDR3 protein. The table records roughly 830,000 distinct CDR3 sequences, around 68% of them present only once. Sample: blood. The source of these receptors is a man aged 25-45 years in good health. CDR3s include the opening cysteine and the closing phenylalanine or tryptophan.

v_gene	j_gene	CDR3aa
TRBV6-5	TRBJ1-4	CASSPARGEKLFF
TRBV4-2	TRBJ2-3	CASSQEPLGADTQYF
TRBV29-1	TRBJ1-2	CSVAVSVYGYTF
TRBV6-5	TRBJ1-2	CASSYATQGEGYTF
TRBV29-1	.	CSILLRDSYEQYF
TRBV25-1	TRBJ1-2	CASSTHWEGYTF
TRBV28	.	CASTPSGLAVRLAYEQYF
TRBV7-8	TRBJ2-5	CASSLNIETSAKTQYF
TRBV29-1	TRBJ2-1	CSVTSGGPQFF
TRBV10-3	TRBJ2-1	CAISLILDDEQFF
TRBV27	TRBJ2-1	CASSSSVTTKQFF
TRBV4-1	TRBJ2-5	CASSPGMAPARTQYF
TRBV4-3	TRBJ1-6	CASSHRLNNPSSYNSPLHF
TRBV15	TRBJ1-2	CATSRGGRDGYTF
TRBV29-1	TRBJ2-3	CSVGRAGGGDTQYF
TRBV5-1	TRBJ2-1	CASSFGFDYNEQFF
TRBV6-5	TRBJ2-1	CASSYSSGGNNEQFF
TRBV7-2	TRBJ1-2	CASSFGGRNYGYTF
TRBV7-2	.	CASSLEADAEQYF
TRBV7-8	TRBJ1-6	CASSLTLRENSPLHF
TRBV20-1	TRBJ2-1	CSPSSWGEQFF
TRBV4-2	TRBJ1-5	CASSQVQSNQPQHF
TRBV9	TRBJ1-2	CASSVERRTVAGLCTF
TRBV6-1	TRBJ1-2	CASSDLYNRGGGGYTF
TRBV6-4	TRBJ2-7	CASSFHPGSWETYEQYF
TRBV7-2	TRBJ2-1	CASRWGADEQFF
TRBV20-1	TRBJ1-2	CSARQIFNYGYTF
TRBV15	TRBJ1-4	CATSRDRAGTTNEKLFF
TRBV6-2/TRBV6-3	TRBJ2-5	CASSYSVADIKETQYF
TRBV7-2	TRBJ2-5	CASSLDVHQETQYF
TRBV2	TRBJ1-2	CASSGTGQGTGYTF
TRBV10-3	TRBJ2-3	CAISEQRGLANTQYF
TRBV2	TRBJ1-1	CASSRTGSNTEAFF
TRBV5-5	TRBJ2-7	CASSLNRDILYEQYF
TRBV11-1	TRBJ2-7	CASSPRTGNGEQYF
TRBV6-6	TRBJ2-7	CASSLPMRLQSYEQYF
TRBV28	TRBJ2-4	CASSTAGGPKNIQYF
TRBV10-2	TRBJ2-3	CASKMGLTAGTQYF
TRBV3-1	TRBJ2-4	CASSQPGQGGRAKNIQYF
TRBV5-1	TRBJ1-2	CASSPLQGNYGYTF
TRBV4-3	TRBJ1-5	CASSQDFLGQGFNQPQHF
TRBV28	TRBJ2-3	CASSRPGQGTDTQYF
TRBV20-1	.	CSARIQGPSETQYF
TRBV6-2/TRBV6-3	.	CASSYSETSERNEQYF
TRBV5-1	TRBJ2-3	CASSWEGTGGADTQYF
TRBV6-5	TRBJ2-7	CASSFSGLGNEQYF
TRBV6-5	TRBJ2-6	CASSYPRGSSGANVLTF
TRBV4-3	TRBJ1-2	CASSQRDNRRYSYGYTF
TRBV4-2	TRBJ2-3	CASSPGSGGATDTQYF
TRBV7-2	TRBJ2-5	CASSFGRPRETQYF
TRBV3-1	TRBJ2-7	CASSAARLPSSYEQYF